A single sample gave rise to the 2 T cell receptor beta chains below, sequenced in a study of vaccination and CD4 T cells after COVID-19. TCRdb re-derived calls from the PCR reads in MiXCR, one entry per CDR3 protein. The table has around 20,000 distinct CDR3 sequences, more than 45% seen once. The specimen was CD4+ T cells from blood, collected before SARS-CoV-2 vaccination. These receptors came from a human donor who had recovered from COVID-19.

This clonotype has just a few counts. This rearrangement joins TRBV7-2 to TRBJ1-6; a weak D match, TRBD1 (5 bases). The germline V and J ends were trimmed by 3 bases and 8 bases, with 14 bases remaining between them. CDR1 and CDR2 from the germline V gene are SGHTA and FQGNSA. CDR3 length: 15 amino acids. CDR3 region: CASSLWQGVDSPLHF. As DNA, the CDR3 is TGTGCCAGCAGCTTGTGGCAGGGAGTAGATTCACCCCTCCACTTT.

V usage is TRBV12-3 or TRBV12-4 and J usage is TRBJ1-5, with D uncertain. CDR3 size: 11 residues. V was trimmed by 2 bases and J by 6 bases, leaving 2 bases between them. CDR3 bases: TGTGCCAGCAGTTTAAGTCAGCCCCAGCATTTT. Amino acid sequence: CASSLSQPQHF.